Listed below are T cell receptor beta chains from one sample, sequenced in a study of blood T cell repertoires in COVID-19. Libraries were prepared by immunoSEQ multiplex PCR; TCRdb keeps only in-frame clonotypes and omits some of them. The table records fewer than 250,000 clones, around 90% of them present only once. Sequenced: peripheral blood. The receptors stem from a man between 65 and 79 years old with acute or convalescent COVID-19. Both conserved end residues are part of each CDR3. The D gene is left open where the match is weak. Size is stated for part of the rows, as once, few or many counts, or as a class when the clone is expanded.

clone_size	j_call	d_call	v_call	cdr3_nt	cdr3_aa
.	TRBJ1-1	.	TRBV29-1	TGCAGCTCGCAGTGGAGCCCCGGAACTGAAGCTTTCTTT	CSSQWSPGTEAFF
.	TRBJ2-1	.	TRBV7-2	TGTGCCAGCAGCCAAGGACCAGCACGGGGCTACAATGAGCAGTTCTTC	CASSQGPARGYNEQFF
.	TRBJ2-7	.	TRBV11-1	TGTGCCAGCAGCTTAGGGGCGTCCTACGAGCAGTACTTC	CASSLGASYEQYF
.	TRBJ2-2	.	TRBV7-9	TGTGCCAGCAGCTCTCAAAATACTTACGGTACTGAGCTGTTTTTT	CASSSQNTYGTELFF
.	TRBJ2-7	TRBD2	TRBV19	TGTGCCAGTAGTCCCAGGACTAGCGGGAGGGCCGAGCAGTACTTC	CASSPRTSGRAEQYF
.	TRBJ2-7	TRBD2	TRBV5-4	TGTGCCAGCAGCACAAAGCGGGAGGTCTCCTACGAGCAGTACTTC	CASSTKREVSYEQYF
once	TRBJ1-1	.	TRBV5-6	TGTGCCAGCAGCTTGGGACAGTTCGAAGCTTTCTTT	CASSLGQFEAFF
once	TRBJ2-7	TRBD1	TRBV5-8	TGTGCCAGCAGCTCGGACAGGGTGTTTAACGAGCAGTACTTC	CASSSDRVFNEQYF
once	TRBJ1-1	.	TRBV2	TGTGCCAGCGAGACTTCCAGGGGACCGAACACTGAAGCTTTCTTT	CASETSRGPNTEAFF
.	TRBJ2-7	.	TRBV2	TGTGTCTCCGGGACACAGTACTTC	CVSGTQYF
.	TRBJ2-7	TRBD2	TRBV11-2	TGTGCCAGCAGCCTACTAGCGGGAGGCTCCTACGAGCAGTACTTC	CASSLLAGGSYEQYF
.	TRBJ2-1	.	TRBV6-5	TGTGCCAGCAGTTACGAAGTAGGGGCCTACAATGAGCAGTTCTTC	CASSYEVGAYNEQFF
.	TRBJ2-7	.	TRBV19	TGTGCCAGTAGTATGATCCACGGGTTGTACGAGCAGTACTTC	CASSMIHGLYEQYF
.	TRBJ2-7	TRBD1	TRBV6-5	TGTGCCACCTCCTATGGGACAGGGGACTACGAGCAGTACTTC	CATSYGTGDYEQYF
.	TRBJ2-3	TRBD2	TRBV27	TGTGCCAGCATCTCGAGACTAGCGGGAGCCTCTAGCACAGATACGCAGTATTTT	CASISRLAGASSTDTQYF
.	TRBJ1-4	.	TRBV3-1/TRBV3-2	TGTGCCAGCAGCCACCAGGGGACTAATGAAAAACTGTTTTTT	CASSHQGTNEKLFF
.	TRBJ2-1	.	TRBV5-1	TGCGCCAGCAGCAGAGCGGTGAGCTCCTACAATGAGCAGTTCTTC	CASSRAVSSYNEQFF
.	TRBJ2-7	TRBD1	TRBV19	TGTGCCAGTAGTACGGGACAGAGAGCCTACGAGCAGTACTTC	CASSTGQRAYEQYF
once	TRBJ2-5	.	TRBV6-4	TGTGCCAGCACTACCGGGGGGACCCAGTACTTC	CASTTGGTQYF
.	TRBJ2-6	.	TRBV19	TGTGCCAGTAGTATTGACAGCCCCTTCTCTGGGGCCAACGTCCTGACTTTC	CASSIDSPFSGANVLTF
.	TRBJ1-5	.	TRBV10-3	TGTGCCATCAGTGAGGGCCAGGGCAATCAGCCCCAGCATTTT	CAISEGQGNQPQHF
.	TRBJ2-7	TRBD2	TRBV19	TGTGCCAGTAGCCGGAGGGGCGCGGGAGGGCCGTATGGCGAGCAGTACTTC	CASSRRGAGGPYGEQYF
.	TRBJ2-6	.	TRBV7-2	TGTGCCAGCAGCTTAGGTGGGGGAGGCGGGGCCAACGTCCTGACTTTC	CASSLGGGGGANVLTF
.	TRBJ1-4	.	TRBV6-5	TGTGCCAGCGTCGGTGGAGGATCCGGTGAAAAACTGTTTTTT	CASVGGGSGEKLFF
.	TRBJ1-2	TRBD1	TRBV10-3	TGTGCCATCAGTCGGGGGACAGGGGCCGCTGACTATGGCTACACCTTC	CAISRGTGAADYGYTF
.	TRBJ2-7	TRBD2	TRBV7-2	TGTGCCAGCAGCATACGGACTAGCGGGTTAACCTACGAGCAGTACTTC	CASSIRTSGLTYEQYF
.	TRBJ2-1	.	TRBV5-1	TGCGCCAGTCCCGCCCCTAGCTCCTACAATGAGCAGTTCTTC	CASPAPSSYNEQFF
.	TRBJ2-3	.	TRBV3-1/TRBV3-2	TGTGCCAGCAGCCCAAGCGCTGGCACAGATACGCAGTATTTT	CASSPSAGTDTQYF